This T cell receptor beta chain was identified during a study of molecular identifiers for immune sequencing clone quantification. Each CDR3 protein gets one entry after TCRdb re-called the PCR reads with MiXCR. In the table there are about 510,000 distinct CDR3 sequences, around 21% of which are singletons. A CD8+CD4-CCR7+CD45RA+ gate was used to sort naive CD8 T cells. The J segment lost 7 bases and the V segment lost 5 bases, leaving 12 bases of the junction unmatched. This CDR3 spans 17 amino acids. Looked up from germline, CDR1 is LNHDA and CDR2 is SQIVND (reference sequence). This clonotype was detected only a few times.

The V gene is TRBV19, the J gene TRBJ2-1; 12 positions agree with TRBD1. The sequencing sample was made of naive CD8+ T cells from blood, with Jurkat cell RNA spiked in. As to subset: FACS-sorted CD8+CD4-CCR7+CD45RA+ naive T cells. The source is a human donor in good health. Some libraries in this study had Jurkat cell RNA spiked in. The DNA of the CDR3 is TGTGCCAGTAGTTACCTCACGGGACAGGGGGCGCCTAATGAGCAGTTCTTC. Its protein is CASSYLTGQGAPNEQFF.